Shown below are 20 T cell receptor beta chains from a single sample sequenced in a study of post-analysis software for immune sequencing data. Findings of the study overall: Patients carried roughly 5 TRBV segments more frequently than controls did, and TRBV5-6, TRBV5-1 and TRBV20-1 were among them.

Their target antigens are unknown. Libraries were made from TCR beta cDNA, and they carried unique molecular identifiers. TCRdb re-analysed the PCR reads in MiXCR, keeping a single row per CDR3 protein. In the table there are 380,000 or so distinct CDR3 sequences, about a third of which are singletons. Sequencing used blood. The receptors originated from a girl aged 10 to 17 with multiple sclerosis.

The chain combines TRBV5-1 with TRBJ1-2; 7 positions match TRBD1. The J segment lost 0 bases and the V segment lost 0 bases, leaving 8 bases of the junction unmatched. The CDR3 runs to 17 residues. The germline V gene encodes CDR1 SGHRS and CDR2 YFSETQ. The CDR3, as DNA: TGCGCCAGCAGCTTGGAGGCCAGGGGGATCGCTAACTATGGCTACACCTTC. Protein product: CASSLEARGIANYGYTF.

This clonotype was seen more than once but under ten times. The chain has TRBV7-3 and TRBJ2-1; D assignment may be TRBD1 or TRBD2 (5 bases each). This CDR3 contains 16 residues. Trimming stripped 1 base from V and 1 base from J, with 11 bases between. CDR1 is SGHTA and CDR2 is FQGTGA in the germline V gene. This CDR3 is CASSLRGTSSYNEQFF. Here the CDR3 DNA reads TGTGCCAGCAGCTTAAGGGGGACCTCTTCCTACAATGAGCAGTTCTTC.

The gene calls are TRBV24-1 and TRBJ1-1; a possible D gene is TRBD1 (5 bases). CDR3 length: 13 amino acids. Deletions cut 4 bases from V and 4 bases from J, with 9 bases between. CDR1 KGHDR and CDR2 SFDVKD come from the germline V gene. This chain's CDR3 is CATSEGRSTEAFF. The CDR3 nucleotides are TGTGCCACCAGTGAGGGACGCTCCACTGAAGCTTTCTTT.

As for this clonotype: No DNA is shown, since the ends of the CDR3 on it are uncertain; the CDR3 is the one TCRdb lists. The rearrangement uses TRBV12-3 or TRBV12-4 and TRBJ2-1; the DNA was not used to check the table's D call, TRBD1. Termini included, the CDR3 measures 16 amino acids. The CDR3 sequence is CASSSGQGGAYNEQFF.

The CDR3 protein is CASSRTSGGETQYF. CDR3 bases: TGTGCCAGCAGCCGGACTAGTGGGGGGGAGACCCAGTACTTC. J is TRBJ2-5 and V is TRBV11-2; TRBD2 aligns across 7 bases. There are 14 residues in the CDR3. Per germline, CDR1 SGHAT and CDR2 FQNNGV. The J segment lost 5 bases and the V segment lost 5 bases, leaving 8 bases of the junction unmatched.

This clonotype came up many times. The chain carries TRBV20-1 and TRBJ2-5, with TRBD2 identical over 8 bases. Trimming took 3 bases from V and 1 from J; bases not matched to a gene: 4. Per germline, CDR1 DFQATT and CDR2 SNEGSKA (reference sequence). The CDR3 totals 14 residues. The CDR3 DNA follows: TGCAGTGCTAGTGGGACTAGTTCCCAAGAGACCCAGTACTTC. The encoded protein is CSASGTSSQETQYF.

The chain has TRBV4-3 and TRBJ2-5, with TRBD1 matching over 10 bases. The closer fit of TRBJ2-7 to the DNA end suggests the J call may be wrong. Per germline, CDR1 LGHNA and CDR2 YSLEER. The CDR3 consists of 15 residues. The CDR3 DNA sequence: TGCGCCAGCAGCCAAAACGACAGGGGGCCCCACGAGCAGTACTTC. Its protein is CASSQNDRGPHEQYF.

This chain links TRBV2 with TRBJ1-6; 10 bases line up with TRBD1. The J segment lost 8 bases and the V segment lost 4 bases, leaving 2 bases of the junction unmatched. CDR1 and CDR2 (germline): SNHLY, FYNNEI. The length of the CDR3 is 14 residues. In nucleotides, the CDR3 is TGTGCCAGCAGTGGGGGGACAGGGGATTCACCCCTCCACTTT. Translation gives CASSGGTGDSPLHF.

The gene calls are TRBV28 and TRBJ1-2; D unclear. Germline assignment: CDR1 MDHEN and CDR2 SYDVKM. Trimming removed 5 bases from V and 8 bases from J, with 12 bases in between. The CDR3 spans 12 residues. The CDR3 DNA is TGTGCCAGCAGTCCCCTGCGCGGGGGCTACACCTTC. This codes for CASSPLRGGYTF.

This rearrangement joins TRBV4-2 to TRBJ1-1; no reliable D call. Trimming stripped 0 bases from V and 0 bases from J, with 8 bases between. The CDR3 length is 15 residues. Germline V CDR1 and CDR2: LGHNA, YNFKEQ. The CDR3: CASSQEFPMNTEAFF. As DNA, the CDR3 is TGTGCCAGCAGCCAAGAGTTCCCTATGAACACTGAAGCTTTCTTT.

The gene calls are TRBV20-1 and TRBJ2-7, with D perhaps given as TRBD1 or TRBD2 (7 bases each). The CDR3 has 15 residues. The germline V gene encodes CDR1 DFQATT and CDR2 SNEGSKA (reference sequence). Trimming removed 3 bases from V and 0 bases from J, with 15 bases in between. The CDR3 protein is CSASGRTGDSYEQYF. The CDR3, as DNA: TGCAGTGCTAGCGGGAGGACAGGTGACTCCTACGAGCAGTACTTC.

The CDR3 DNA is TGCGCCAGCAGCCGGGTACAGGGTACCGTCTACGAGCAGTACTTC. Its protein is CASSRVQGTVYEQYF. This sequence joins TRBV4-3 and TRBJ2-7, with D possibly being TRBD1 (6 bases). V was clipped by 4 bases and J by 3 bases, with 16 bases between them. The CDR3 spans 15 residues. In germline, CDR1 is LGHNA, CDR2 YSLEER.

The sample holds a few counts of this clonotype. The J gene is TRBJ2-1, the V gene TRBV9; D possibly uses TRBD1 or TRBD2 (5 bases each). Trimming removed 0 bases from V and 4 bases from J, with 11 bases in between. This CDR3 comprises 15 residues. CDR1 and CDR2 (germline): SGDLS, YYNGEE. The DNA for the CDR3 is TGTGCCAGCAGCGTAGGGGACCCTTTATACAATGAGCAGTTCTTC. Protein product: CASSVGDPLYNEQFF.

In DNA, the CDR3 is TGCGCCAGCACCGACAGTCAGTATTCCTACGAGCAGTACTTC. This encodes CASTDSQYSYEQYF. V and J are TRBV10-2 and TRBJ2-7; D possibly corresponds to TRBD1 (5 bases). In germline, CDR1 is WSHSY, CDR2 SAAADI. The CDR3 has 14 residues. The V end lost 7 bases, the J end lost 1 base, and 14 bases lay between the germline ends.

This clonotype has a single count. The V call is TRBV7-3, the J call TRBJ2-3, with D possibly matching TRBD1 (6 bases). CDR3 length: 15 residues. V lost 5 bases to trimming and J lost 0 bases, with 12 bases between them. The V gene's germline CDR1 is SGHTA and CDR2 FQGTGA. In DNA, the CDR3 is TGTGCCAGCAGCCTTTGGGACACTAGCACAGATACGCAGTATTTT. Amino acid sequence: CASSLWDTSTDTQYF.

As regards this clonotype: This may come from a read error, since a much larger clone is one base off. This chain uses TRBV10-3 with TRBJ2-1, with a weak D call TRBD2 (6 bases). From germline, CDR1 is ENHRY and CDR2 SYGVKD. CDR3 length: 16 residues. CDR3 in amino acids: CAISEAKRQDYDEQFF. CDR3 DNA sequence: TGTGCCATCAGTGAGGCGAAGCGTCAGGACTACGATGAGCAGTTCTTC.

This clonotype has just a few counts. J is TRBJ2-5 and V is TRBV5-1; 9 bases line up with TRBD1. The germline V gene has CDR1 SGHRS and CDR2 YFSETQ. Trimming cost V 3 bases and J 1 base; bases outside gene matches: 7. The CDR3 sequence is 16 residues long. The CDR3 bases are TGCGCCAGCAGCTCTACGGGACAGGGTATCCAAGAGACCCAGTACTTC. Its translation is CASSSTGQGIQETQYF.

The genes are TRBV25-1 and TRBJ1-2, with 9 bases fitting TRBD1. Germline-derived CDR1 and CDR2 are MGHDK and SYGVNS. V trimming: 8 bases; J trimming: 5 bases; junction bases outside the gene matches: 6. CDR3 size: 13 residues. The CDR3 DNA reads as TGTGCCAGCGGAACAGGGGGCGCATATGGCTACACCTTC. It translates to CASGTGGAYGYTF.

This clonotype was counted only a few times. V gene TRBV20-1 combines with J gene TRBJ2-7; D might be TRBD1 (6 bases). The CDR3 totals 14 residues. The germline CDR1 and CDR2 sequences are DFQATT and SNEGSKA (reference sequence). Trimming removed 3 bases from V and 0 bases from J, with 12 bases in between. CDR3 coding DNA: TGCAGTGCTAGCTATGGACAGAGCTCCTACGAGCAGTACTTC. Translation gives CSASYGQSSYEQYF.

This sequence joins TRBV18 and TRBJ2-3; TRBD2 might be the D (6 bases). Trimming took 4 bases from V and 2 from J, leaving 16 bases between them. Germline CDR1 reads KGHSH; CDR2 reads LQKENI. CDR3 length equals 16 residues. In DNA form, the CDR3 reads TGTGCCAGCTCACTTAACGGCGGGGTGATCACAGATACGCAGTATTTT. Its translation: CASSLNGGVITDTQYF. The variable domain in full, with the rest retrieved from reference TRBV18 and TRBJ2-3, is NAGVMQNPRHLVRRRGQEARLRCSPMKGHSHVYWYRQLPEEGLKFMVYLQKENIIDESGMPKERFSAEFPKEGPSILRIQQVVRGDSAAYFCASSLNGGVITDTQYFGPGTRLTVL.